These 19 T cell receptor beta chains came from one sample sequenced in a study of molecular identifiers for immune sequencing clone quantification. TCRdb re-analysed the PCR reads in MiXCR, keeping a single row per CDR3 protein. The sample carries about 89,000 distinct CDR3 sequences, around 20% recorded once. The sequencing input was naive CD8+ T cells from blood, with Jurkat cell RNA spiked in. Subset in this sample: FACS-sorted CD8+CD4-CCR7+CD45RA+ naive T cells. All receptors derive from a human donor in good health. Some libraries in this study had Jurkat cell RNA spiked in.

This clonotype has at least ten counts. The V and J genes are TRBV20-1 and TRBJ1-1; D remains ambiguous. The CDR3 extends over 11 amino acids. Germline V gene data show CDR1 as DFQATT and CDR2 as SNEGSKA (reference sequence). V was trimmed by 4 bases and J by 11 bases, leaving 14 bases between them. The CDR3 coding sequence is TGCAGTGCTATTGACGTACTGAGGGCTTTCTTT. This translates into CSAIDVLRAFF.

V and J are TRBV19 and TRBJ2-7; no firm D call. This CDR3 comprises 15 residues. V lost 5 bases and J 3 bases, leaving 17 bases between the germline ends. CDR1 is LNHDA, CDR2 SQIVND, per germline (reference sequence). CDR3 amino acids: CASSPGPSLNYEQYF. The DNA for the CDR3 is TGTGCCAGTAGTCCCGGACCCTCTTTAAACTACGAGCAGTACTTC. The full variable domain, in which reference TRBV19 and TRBJ2-7 provide the parts outside the CDR3, is DGGITQSPKYLFRKEGQNVTLSCEQNLNHDAMYWYRQDPGQGLRLIYYSQIVNDFQKGDIAEGYSVSREKKESFPLTVTSAQKNPTAFYLCASSPGPSLNYEQYFGPGTRLTVT.

This clonotype occurred many times. The rearrangement joins TRBV7-9 to TRBJ2-3; 8 bases are shared with TRBD2. V shed 5 bases and J 2 bases; nucleotides not matched to a gene: 18. In germline, CDR1 is SEHNR, CDR2 FQNEAQ (reference sequence). The length of the CDR3 is 19 residues. The CDR3 loop is CASSNSLTSSGTATDTQYF. CDR3 sequence (DNA): TGTGCCAGCAGCAACTCCCTTACAAGTAGCGGGACGGCCACAGATACGCAGTATTTT.

This clonotype was seen at least ten times. The rearrangement links TRBV5-1 to TRBJ2-7; no firm D call. Per the germline V gene, CDR1 is SGHRS and CDR2 is YFSETQ. This CDR3 spans 13 amino acids. The V end was cut by 2 bases, the J end by 2 bases, with 8 bases between. Here the CDR3 reads CASSFGQAYEQYF. The CDR3, as DNA: TGCGCCAGCAGCTTCGGGCAGGCCTACGAGCAGTACTTC.

Only a few counts were recorded for this clonotype. The chain recombines TRBV7-3 with TRBJ2-7; D tentatively reads TRBD1 or TRBD2 (5 bases each). Germline V gene sequence: CDR1 SGHTA, CDR2 FQGTGA. This CDR3 spans 14 amino acids. V lost 5 bases and J lost 3, with 14 bases in between. CDR3 loop: CASSPGADLYEQYF. The CDR3 nucleotides are TGTGCCAGCAGCCCCGGGGCGGACCTCTACGAGCAGTACTTC.

This clonotype was seen just once. A read error is possible here, since a much larger clone lies one base away. J is TRBJ2-1 and V is TRBV6-2 or TRBV6-3, with 9 bases that match TRBD2. This CDR3 is built from 18 residues. Germline assignment: CDR1 MNHEY and CDR2 SVGEGT. CDR3 coding DNA: TGTGCCAGCAGTTACTCGATGGCTAGCGGGATCTCCTACAATGGGCAGTTCTTC. Its protein is CASSYSMASGISYNGQFF.

The sample holds many counts of this clonotype. The V gene is TRBV24-1, the J gene TRBJ2-7; D might be TRBD2 (5 bases). The CDR3 totals 13 residues. Trimming removed 5 bases at V and 1 base at J, with 8 bases between. Germline V gene data show CDR1 as KGHDR and CDR2 as SFDVKD. The CDR3 reads CATSGRGSYEQYF. The CDR3 DNA sequence: TGTGCCACCAGTGGACGCGGGTCCTACGAGCAGTACTTC.

This clonotype has at least ten counts. This chain links TRBV4-1 with TRBJ2-3; D unresolved. The ends were cut back, 3 bases at V and 1 base at J, with 11 bases in the middle. CDR1 MGHRA and CDR2 YSYEKL come from the germline V gene. CDR3 length: 15 residues. DNA of the CDR3: TGCGCCAGCAGCCATGGTACCAGCCGCACAGATACGCAGTATTTT. It yields the protein CASSHGTSRTDTQYF.

This clonotype was seen ten or more times. The V call is TRBV27, the J call TRBJ1-1, with D maybe TRBD1 (6 bases). The V and J ends lost 4 bases and 4 bases respectively, with 7 bases between them. From germline, CDR1 is MNHEY and CDR2 SMNVEV (reference sequence). The length of the CDR3 is 12 residues. CDR3 in DNA: TGTGCCAGCAGTTCACAGGGCACTGAAGCTTTCTTT. Encoded protein: CASSSQGTEAFF.

On this clonotype: A much larger clone lies one base from this, so it may be a read error. The rearrangement uses TRBV5-1 and TRBJ2-2; D remains unclear. The CDR3 contains 14 residues. Per the germline V gene, CDR1 is SGHRS and CDR2 is YFSETQ. Trimming removed 9 bases from V and 3 bases from J, with 15 bases in between. CDR3 bases: TGCGCCATCCGCTCCCGCGAGGACACCGGGGAGCTGTTTTTT. It is translated as CAIRSREDTGELFF. Full variable domain (remainder filled in from reference TRBV5-1 and TRBJ2-2): KAGVTQTPRYLIKTRGQQVTLSCSPISGHRSVSWYQQTPGQGLQFLFEYFSETQRNKGNFPGRFSGRQFSNSRSEMNVSTLELGDSALYLCAIRSREDTGELFFGEGSRLTVL.

This clonotype appeared many times. This chain joins TRBV7-2 and TRBJ2-7; D not resolved. CDR1 and CDR2 from the germline V gene are SGHTA and FQGNSA. The CDR3 contains 14 residues. Trimming pared 1 base from V and 9 bases from J, leaving 16 bases between. The CDR3 region has the DNA TGTGCCAGCAGCTTAGAAGTATTCGAGCCTCGGCAGTACTTC. Its protein product is CASSLEVFEPRQYF.

In regard to this clonotype: This may be a read error: a much more frequent sequence differs by one nucleotide. The gene calls are TRBV2 and TRBJ2-5; 12 bases align to TRBD2. Germline values: CDR1 SNHLY, CDR2 FYNNEI. The CDR3 runs 16 residues. V shed 8 bases and J 2 bases; nucleotides not matched to a gene: 9. The CDR3 DNA sequence: TGTGCCAGCGGGGCTGGACTAGCGGGGCATCAAGAGACCCAGTACTTC. The encoded protein is CASGAGLAGHQETQYF.

Worth noting for this clonotype: This is likely a read error, given that the CDR3 carries no conserved phenylalanine or tryptophan at its end. V usage is TRBV5-3 and J usage is TRBJ2-7, with 7 bases lining up with TRBD1. TRBV5-3 is flagged as an ORF with uncertain function. The CDR3 runs to 13 residues. The CDR3 spells CASSSVQGWEQYL. Written as DNA, the CDR3 is TGTGCCAGCAGCTCCGTACAGGGGTGGGAGCAGTACCTC.

This clonotype was observed at least ten times. The rearrangement links TRBV9 to TRBJ2-1; tentative D call: TRBD2 (6 bases). Germline V gene data show CDR1 as SGDLS and CDR2 as YYNGEE. The CDR3 consists of 13 residues. The ends were cut back, 0 bases at V and 10 bases at J, with 11 bases in the middle. The CDR3 is CASSVESGGEQFF. The CDR3 coding sequence is TGTGCCAGCAGCGTAGAAAGCGGAGGGGAGCAGTTCTTC.

This clonotype was detected many times. The V call is TRBV7-9, the J call TRBJ1-2; D is ambiguous. The CDR3 consists of 15 residues. Germline values: CDR1 SEHNR, CDR2 FQNEAQ (reference sequence). The V end lost 5 bases, the J end lost 4 bases, and 17 bases lay between the germline ends. The DNA for the CDR3 is TGTGCCAGCAGCGAGACCCTCGAAGTCTCCTATGGCTACACCTTC. It specifies CASSETLEVSYGYTF.

Note on this clonotype: At one end, the junction sequence differs from germline, possibly due to a read error. The V call is TRBV5-3, the J call TRBJ1-5; 10 nucleotides match TRBD1. TRBV5-3 is labeled an ORF, and its function is uncertain. The CDR3 is 17 residues long. As DNA, the CDR3 is TGTGCCAGCAGCCCCGTTCCGGGACAGGGGAGCAATCAGCCCCAGCGTTTT. Its protein is CASSPVPGQGSNQPQRF.

This clonotype was counted many times. The chain uses TRBV10-2 and TRBJ1-6; possible D gene TRBD1, 5 bases. Germline V gene data show CDR1 as WSHSY and CDR2 as SAAADI. V was shortened by 11 bases and J by 10 bases, with 21 bases between the two germline ends. The CDR3 is 14 amino acids. This CDR3 reads CASSNGQGLSPLHF. DNA for the CDR3: TGCGCCTCATCCAACGGGCAGGGTTTGTCACCCCTCCACTTT.

This clonotype was seen repeatedly, ten times or more. The V and J genes are TRBV30 and TRBJ2-7; D tentatively fits TRBD1 or TRBD2 (6 bases each). CDR1 and CDR2 (germline): GTSNPN, SVGIG (reference sequence). V lost 6 bases to trimming and J lost 10 bases, with 31 bases between them. CDR3 length equals 16 residues. The CDR3 protein is CACNRQPRDNIIPQYF. The CDR3 bases are TGTGCCTGTAATCGTCAGCCGCGGGACAACATCATCCCCCAGTACTTC. The entire variable domain, with the rest obtained from reference TRBV30 and TRBJ2-7, is as follows: SQTIHQWPATLVQPVGSPLSLECTVEGTSNPNLYWYRQAAGRGLQLLFYSVGIGQISSEVPQNLSASRPQDRQFILSSKKLLLSDSGFYLCACNRQPRDNIIPQYFGPGTRLTVT.

This clonotype occurred many times. The chain recombines TRBV7-9 with TRBJ2-7; 7 bases align to TRBD1. Trimming at V came to 1 base and at J to 5 bases, leaving 5 bases not matched to a gene. Germline V lookup: CDR1 SEHNR, CDR2 FQNEAQ (reference sequence). The CDR3 length is 14 residues. In DNA, the CDR3 is TGTGCCAGCAGCTTAGTGACAGGGTTCCACGAGCAGTACTTC. Encoded protein: CASSLVTGFHEQYF.